This is a list of T cell receptor beta chains from one sample in a study of T cells in Graves' hyperthyroidism and ophthalmopathy. Each CDR3 protein is one row after TCRdb ran MiXCR on the multiplex PCR reads. The repertoire holds about 770,000 distinct CDR3 sequences, with 15% to 20% as singletons. Sequencing was done on a sample of blood. The receptors here all came from a woman aged 45-65 years with Graves' hyperthyroidism that later progressed to Graves' ophthalmopathy. CDR3s include the opening cysteine and the closing phenylalanine or tryptophan. D genes are given only for firm matches. Size values are once, few and many counts, or a class for expanded clones, and some rows have none.

DNA,CDR3,V,size,J,D
TGTGCCAGCAGCTTATTCCGAAACACTGAAGCTTTCTTT,CASSLFRNTEAFF,TRBV11-2,many,TRBJ1-1,-
TGCGCCAGCAGCACCGACAGTAGCGGGGAGACCCAGTACTTC,CASSTDSSGETQYF,TRBV5-1,-,TRBJ2-5,TRBD2
TGCGCCAGCAGCTTGAAAGGGGAGGTGGGCACTGAAGCTTTCTTT,CASSLKGEVGTEAFF,TRBV5-1,many,TRBJ1-1,-
TGTGCCAGCACCCACGAGACCGGGGAGCTGTTTTTT,CASTHETGELFF,TRBV7-6,many,TRBJ2-2,-
TGTGCCACCAGCAGACCTGAACGGACAGGGAATGGAAACACCATATATTTT,CATSRPERTGNGNTIYF,TRBV15,few,TRBJ1-3,TRBD1
TGTGCTAGTGGCCCATCTCCTGGGTCCGGGACAGGGTACCAAGAGACCCAGTACTTC,CASGPSPGSGTGYQETQYF,TRBV12-5,many,TRBJ2-5,TRBD1
TGTGCCAGCACGGGAGGTCGGACAGATACGCAGTATTTT,CASTGGRTDTQYF,TRBV3-1,many,TRBJ2-3,TRBD2
TGCGCCAGCAGCTTCCTGACAGGACAACAAGAGACCCAGTACTTC,CASSFLTGQQETQYF,TRBV5-1,many,TRBJ2-5,-
TGTGCCAGCAGTGAAGCGTCCGCCAGCTCCTATAATTCACCCCTCCACTTT,CASSEASASSYNSPLHF,TRBV2,many,TRBJ1-6,-
TGTGCCAGCAGCCTGCACCGGGACTGGCAGACCCAGTACTTC,CASSLHRDWQTQYF,TRBV11-2,many,TRBJ2-5,-
TGTGCCAGCAGGATTTCTTTTACAGGCAATGAGCAGTTCTTC,CASRISFTGNEQFF,TRBV27,-,TRBJ2-1,-
TGTGCCAGCAGTTTTACGGAAAATAGCAATCAGCCCCAGCATTTT,CASSFTENSNQPQHF,TRBV12-3/TRBV12-4,once,TRBJ1-5,-
TGCGCCAGCAGCAATTCAGGGACTCAAGAGACCCAGTACTTC,CASSNSGTQETQYF,TRBV5-1,-,TRBJ2-5,-
TGTGCCAGCGGAGAGACAGGGAACACTGAAGCTTTCTTT,CASGETGNTEAFF,TRBV6-1,few,TRBJ1-1,-
TGTGCCAGCAGTGGAGTTTCCGGGGTCAGTCAGCCCCAGCATTTT,CASSGVSGVSQPQHF,TRBV6-1,few,TRBJ1-5,-
TGTGCCATCAGTGGGAACAGCTATGGCTACACCTTC,CAISGNSYGYTF,TRBV10-3,few,TRBJ1-2,-
TGTGCCACCAGTGACTCCGGCCCCAGGACAGGGGTCTACAATGAGCAGTTCTTC,CATSDSGPRTGVYNEQFF,TRBV24-1,-,TRBJ2-1,TRBD1
TGTGCCAGCAGCTTAGGGCTAGCGCGTACGGGGGAGACCCAGTACTTC,CASSLGLARTGETQYF,TRBV11-2,many,TRBJ2-5,-
TGTGCCAGCAGTTTTATCGGCCGGACAGGGGAGGATGAAAAACTGTTTTTT,CASSFIGRTGEDEKLFF,TRBV5-6,-,TRBJ1-4,TRBD1
TGTGCCAGCTCACCAGACAAGAACAATGAGCAGTTCTTC,CASSPDKNNEQFF,TRBV18,-,TRBJ2-1,-
TGTGCCAGCAGCTTGGAGGGGCCCGGGGGAAACACCATATATTTT,CASSLEGPGGNTIYF,TRBV7-2,few,TRBJ1-3,-